The 24 T cell receptor beta chains below all came from one sample that was sequenced in a study of cytomegalovirus exposure and HLA in healthy donors. Vbeta (60) and Jbeta (13) primers were used in the PCR. Assay: immunoSEQ multiplex PCR; the TCRdb copy retains only in-frame clones and omits some. The top ten clones hold 2% to 2.5% of a sample with roughly 260,000 clones, about four fifths of them seen once. The sequenced material came from PBMCs. The source of these receptors is a woman aged 40 to 49 in good health and CMV-seropositive.

V usage is TRBV5-1 and J usage is TRBJ1-2; D is ambiguous. Trimming took 4 bases from V and 3 from J, leaving 4 bases between them. The CDR3 has 11 residues. CDR1 is SGHRS and CDR2 is YFSETQ in the germline V gene. CDR3 region: CASSPHYGYTF. CDR3 nucleotide sequence: TGCGCCAGCAGCCCTCACTATGGCTACACCTTC.

The V and J genes are TRBV30 and TRBJ1-5; D gene unclear. V was clipped by 5 bases and J by 0 bases, with 11 bases between them. This CDR3 region has 14 residues. The V gene's germline CDR1 is GTSNPN and CDR2 SVGIG (reference sequence). The CDR3 bases are TGTGCCTGGTCAGGTCCTACTAGCAATCAGCCCCAGCATTTT. It specifies CAWSGPTSNQPQHF.

The chain recombines TRBV9 with TRBJ2-5; 10 nucleotides agree with TRBD2. Trimming at V came to 7 bases and at J to 1 base, leaving 10 bases not matched to a gene. CDR1 and CDR2 from the germline V gene are SGDLS and YYNGEE. This CDR3 has 16 residues. CDR3 in DNA: TGTGCCAGCCCCCGCTCCCTAGCGGGAGCCCAAGAGACCCAGTACTTC. It is translated as CASPRSLAGAQETQYF.

This clone turned up a few times. This chain connects TRBV15 to TRBJ2-2, with D tentatively TRBD2 (5 bases). CDR1 and CDR2 from the germline V gene are LNHNV and YYDKDF (reference sequence). The CDR3 is made up of 15 amino acids. V was pared by 0 bases and J by 6 bases, with 11 bases between. CDR3 in DNA: TGTGCCACCAGCAGAGATCGGGGAGTCGCCGGGGAGCTGTTTTTT. This gives the protein CATSRDRGVAGELFF.

This clone was counted a single time. The CDR3 DNA is TGTGCCAGCAGCCCAGGGGGGTCCCAAGAGACCCAGTACTTC. It translates to CASSPGGSQETQYF. V and J are TRBV28 and TRBJ2-5; TRBD1 is a possible D gene (7 bases). The CDR3 contains 14 residues. The ends were cut back, 6 bases at V and 1 base at J, with 12 bases in the middle. Germline V lookup: CDR1 MDHEN, CDR2 SYDVKM.

This clone has just one count. J is TRBJ2-6 and V is TRBV6-6, with D perhaps matching TRBD1 (5 bases). The germline CDR1 and CDR2 sequences are MNHNY and SVGAGI (reference sequence). This CDR3 has 14 residues. V shed 6 bases and J shed 0 bases, with 6 bases lying between them. The DNA for the CDR3 is TGTGCCAGCAGCAGGGTCTCTGGGGCCAACGTCCTGACTTTC. It encodes CASSRVSGANVLTF.

V gene TRBV4-1 combines with J gene TRBJ2-7; 8 bases are shared with TRBD1. The CDR3 is 15 residues long. J gave up 1 base and V 3 bases, and 5 bases lay outside the gene matches. Germline lookup yields CDR1 MGHRA and CDR2 YSYEKL. DNA for the CDR3: TGCGCCAGCAGCCACGGACAGGGCCCATCCTACGAGCAGTACTTC. This sequence encodes CASSHGQGPSYEQYF.

This chain connects TRBV5-1 to TRBJ2-7; D uncertain. V lost 4 bases and J lost 6, with 8 bases in between. Per germline, CDR1 SGHRS and CDR2 YFSETQ. The CDR3 is 11 amino acids. The CDR3 loop reads CASSPGIEQYF. CDR3 coding DNA: TGCGCCAGCAGCCCAGGAATCGAGCAGTACTTC.

The V and J genes are TRBV5-1 and TRBJ2-1; 14 nucleotides align to TRBD2. The CDR3 consists of 16 residues. With 0 bases clipped from V and 10 bases from J, the junction kept 6 bases outside the gene matches. The germline V gene encodes CDR1 SGHRS and CDR2 YFSETQ. The DNA for the CDR3 is TGCGCCAGCAGCTTGGCCGGGACTAGCGGGAGTAACGAGCAGTTCTTC. This gives the protein CASSLAGTSGSNEQFF.

V gene TRBV28 combines with J gene TRBJ1-5; TRBD1 aligns across 8 bases. J gave up 0 bases and V 1 base, and 11 bases lay outside the gene matches. Germline CDR1 is MDHEN and CDR2 is SYDVKM. The CDR3 has 19 amino acids. This chain's CDR3 is CASSLFGGTGDYSNQPQHF. The CDR3 DNA follows: TGTGCCAGCAGTTTATTCGGCGGGACAGGAGACTATAGCAATCAGCCCCAGCATTTT.

This clone was found a few times. The rearrangement links TRBV4-2 to TRBJ2-1; the match to TRBD2 covers 10 bases. Unmatched junction bases numbered 10, after V lost 0 bases and J lost 8 bases. CDR3 length: 17 amino acids. The germline gives CDR1 LGHNA, CDR2 YNFKEQ. CDR3 coding DNA: TGTGCCAGCAGCCAAGAGTTGGCTAGCGGGAGAGCCCATGAGCAGTTCTTC. It encodes CASSQELASGRAHEQFF.

As DNA, the CDR3 is TGTGCCAGCAGTGTTCAGTTAGCGGGAGGCTTATATACGCAGTATTTT. As protein: CASSVQLAGGLYTQYF. This chain uses TRBV6-1 with TRBJ2-3, with 10 bases identical to TRBD2. With V trimmed by 4 bases and J by 7 bases, 11 bases remained unmatched. The germline gives CDR1 MNHNS, CDR2 SASEGT. The CDR3 is 16 residues long.

As DNA, the CDR3 is TGTGCCAGCAGCCCCCCGGGGCTAGCGGGAGCTCTCCGGGGTGGGGAGCTGTTTTTT. This gives the protein CASSPPGLAGALRGGELFF. J is TRBJ2-2 and V is TRBV7-2, with 10 bases that match TRBD2. V trimming: 5 bases; J trimming: 8 bases; junction bases outside the gene matches: 20. Germline values: CDR1 SGHTA, CDR2 FQGNSA. The CDR3 is 19 residues long.

V usage is TRBV7-2 and J usage is TRBJ2-1, with a weak D call TRBD2 (6 bases). CDR3 length: 15 amino acids. V was cut by 4 bases and J by 4 bases, with 14 bases left in between. Germline values: CDR1 SGHTA, CDR2 FQGNSA. The CDR3 reads CASSSTVGSYNEQFF. CDR3 bases: TGTGCCAGCAGCTCGACGGTCGGGAGTTACAATGAGCAGTTCTTC.

In regard to this clone: A junction end diverges from the germline sequence, so it may reflect a read error. The rearrangement uses TRBV5-4 and TRBJ2-3; D uncertain. The CDR3 has 15 amino acids. In germline, CDR1 is SGHNT, CDR2 YYREEE (reference sequence). The CDR3 reads CASIPAGGRTDTQYF. As DNA, the CDR3 is TGTGCCAGCATTCCCGCAGGTGGGCGCACGGATACGCAGTATTTT. Using reference TRBV5-4 and TRBJ2-3 for the parts outside the CDR3, the full variable domain is ETGVTQSPTHLIKTRGQQVTLRCSSQSGHNTVSWYQQALGQGPQFIFQYYREEENGRGNFPPRFSGLQFPNYSSELNVNALELDDSALYLCASIPAGGRTDTQYFGPGTRLTVL.

This clone was picked up one time. J is TRBJ2-5 and V is TRBV12-5, with 10 positions matching TRBD2. Germline-derived CDR1 and CDR2 are LGHNT and FRNRAP. This CDR3 contains 15 residues. The V and J ends lost 6 bases and 2 bases, in that order; junction bases with no gene match: 6. CDR3 in DNA: TGTGCTAGTGGCGCGACTAGCGGGTTACAAGAGACCCAGTACTTC. Translated: CASGATSGLQETQYF.

The rearrangement links TRBV27 to TRBJ2-7; 10 bases align to TRBD1. V shed 8 bases and J 5 bases; nucleotides not matched to a gene: 12. The CDR3 is made up of 15 amino acids. Germline V gives CDR1 MNHEY, CDR2 SMNVEV (reference sequence). CDR3 region: CASRAGQGSLHEQYF. DNA of the CDR3: TGTGCCAGCCGGGCGGGACAGGGGTCGCTACACGAGCAGTACTTC.

This clone was found a few times. The chain's CDR3 is CASRGGQGDTQYF. In nucleotides, the CDR3 is TGCGCCAGCAGGGGGGGGCAGGGAGATACGCAGTATTTT. The chain joins TRBV5-1 to TRBJ2-3; D is possibly TRBD2 (7 bases). V lost 5 bases to trimming and J lost 5 bases, with 12 bases between them. Germline V gives CDR1 SGHRS, CDR2 YFSETQ. The CDR3 is 13 amino acids. Full variable domain (outside the CDR3, taken from reference TRBV5-1 and TRBJ2-3): KAGVTQTPRYLIKTRGQQVTLSCSPISGHRSVSWYQQTPGQGLQFLFEYFSETQRNKGNFPGRFSGRQFSNSRSEMNVSTLELGDSALYLCASRGGQGDTQYFGPGTRLTVL.

Turning to this clone: In the same sample, other DNA sequences code for this CDR3. This sequence joins TRBV7-2 and TRBJ2-7; D unclear. This CDR3 spans 14 amino acids. V lost 5 bases and J 3 bases, leaving 14 bases between the germline ends. Per the germline V gene, CDR1 is SGHTA and CDR2 is FQGNSA. CDR3 loop: CASSQQAFHYEQYF. In DNA form, the CDR3 reads TGTGCCAGCAGCCAGCAGGCCTTCCACTACGAGCAGTACTTC.

The chain uses TRBV7-6 and TRBJ2-3; D may be TRBD2 (6 bases). Looked up from germline, CDR1 is SGHVS and CDR2 is FNYEAQ. The CDR3 is 16 amino acids. Trimming shortened V by 5 bases and J by 2 bases, and 17 bases separated the two germline ends. As DNA, the CDR3 is TGTGCCAGCAGCCCGACGGGGGACTCGTACACAGATACGCAGTATTTT. Translation: CASSPTGDSYTDTQYF.

This clone was counted a few times. Because the CDR3's place on the DNA is in doubt, the DNA is left out and the CDR3 is given as listed by TCRdb. J is TRBJ2-7 and V is TRBV28; TRBD1 reflects the table's D call only, with no check against the DNA. From germline, CDR1 is MDHEN and CDR2 SYDVKM. The CDR3 length is 13 residues, termini included. The CDR3 spells CASSFGAGTGEYF.

This clone was seen only a few times. The chain recombines TRBV7-8 with TRBJ2-1; D perhaps matches TRBD2 (7 bases). Germline lookup yields CDR1 SGHVS and CDR2 FQNEAQ. The ends were cut back, 1 base at V and 6 bases at J, with 13 bases in the middle. There are 15 residues in the CDR3. CDR3 region: CASSLVGGGGNEQFF. In nucleotides, the CDR3 is TGTGCCAGCAGCTTAGTTGGGGGAGGGGGCAATGAGCAGTTCTTC.

The rearrangement links TRBV11-3 to TRBJ2-3; 7 positions match TRBD2. V dropped 6 bases and J dropped 3; count of bases not matched to a gene: 3. CDR3 length: 13 amino acids. Germline V gene data show CDR1 as SGHNT and CDR2 as YENEEA. CDR3 loop: CASSTGGTDTQYF. The CDR3 DNA reads as TGTGCCAGCAGTACGGGAGGAACAGATACGCAGTATTTT.

In this sample, this clone turned up a few times. The chain uses TRBV15 and TRBJ1-2; maybe TRBD1 (6 bases). The CDR3 length is 14 residues. The V gene's germline CDR1 is LNHNV and CDR2 YYDKDF (reference sequence). Trimming removed 0 bases at V and 12 bases at J, with 17 bases between. In DNA form, the CDR3 reads TGTGCCACCAGCAGAGAGGCAGGGGCCCCACCGGACACCTTC. Protein sequence: CATSREAGAPPDTF.